This TCR beta chain appears in the sequencing data of a study of control samples from healthy donors and cancer patients. Some clones are missing from TCRdb's copy, which holds only in-frame ones; the method was immunoSEQ multiplex PCR. The sample includes 90,000 to 120,000 clones, almost 85% seen only once; the top ten take around 6.6%. This CDR3 spans 13 amino acids. Germline V CDR1 and CDR2: ENHRY, SYGVKD. The germline V and J ends were trimmed by 10 bases and 10 bases, with 17 bases remaining between them. Sample: blood. The sequence came from a man aged 18 to 35 in good health. The chain carries TRBV10-3 and TRBJ1-6, with a weak D call TRBD1 (6 bases). This CDR3 is CATEQGGWSPLHF. CDR3 nucleotides: TGTGCCACCGAACAGGGTGGATGGTCACCCCTCCACTTT.